Listed here are 18 T cell receptor beta chains from one sample, sequenced in a study of T cells in Graves' hyperthyroidism and ophthalmopathy. TCR beta CDR3 regions were amplified from RNA transcripts. TCR CDR3 underwent first-round RT-PCR with the HTBI primer set. TCRdb re-derived calls from the multiplex PCR reads in MiXCR, one entry per CDR3 protein. The sample carries about 300,000 distinct CDR3 sequences, around 20% recorded once. The sample was blood. All receptors come from a man aged 50-60 years with Graves' ophthalmopathy.

The genes are TRBV28 and TRBJ1-2; no firm D call. The V gene lost 3 bases and the J gene lost 8 bases, with 13 bases spanning the gap. CDR3 length: 13 amino acids. From germline, CDR1 is MDHEN and CDR2 SYDVKM. CDR3 in DNA: TGTGCCAGCAGTTTGGGCCTCTACCGGGGCTACACCTTC. Its translation: CASSLGLYRGYTF.

This clonotype was detected only a few times. The chain combines TRBV6-5 with TRBJ1-5; D is ambiguous. Germline values: CDR1 MNHEY, CDR2 SVGAGI. Between the trimmed V and J ends, which lost 4 bases and 5 bases, there was a span of 6 bases. The CDR3 is 12 amino acids. The CDR3 nucleotides are TGTGCCAGCAGTTCGATTTATCAGCCCCAGCATTTT. Its protein is CASSSIYQPQHF.

This clonotype was seen at least ten times. The chain has TRBV9 and TRBJ2-3; the D is unclear. The CDR3 totals 15 residues. Germline V gene lookup returns CDR1 SGDLS and CDR2 YYNGEE. The germline V and J ends were trimmed by 0 bases and 1 base, with 9 bases remaining between them. The CDR3 bases are TGTGCCAGCAGCGTAGGTATTTCTGGCACAGATACGCAGTATTTT. Translating it yields CASSVGISGTDTQYF.

This clonotype was recorded a few times. This chain links TRBV6-1 with TRBJ1-4; tentative D call: TRBD1 (6 bases). The CDR3 has 17 residues. In germline, CDR1 is MNHNS, CDR2 SASEGT. The V end was cut by 1 base, the J end by 8 bases, with 20 bases between. The CDR3 coding sequence is TGTGCCAGCAGTGAAGAAGAAGGGGGGAGGGGTCGCGAAAAACTGTTTTTT. Translation gives CASSEEEGGRGREKLFF.

This clonotype was recorded at least ten times. The chain is built from TRBV20-1 and TRBJ1-4, with TRBD1 as a possible D gene (5 bases). CDR3 length equals 15 residues. Germline CDR1 DFQATT, CDR2 SNEGSKA (reference sequence). V lost 5 bases, J lost 2 bases, and 15 bases lay in between. CDR3 protein: CSALQARGTNEKLFF. The CDR3 nucleotides are TGCAGTGCTTTACAGGCTCGCGGGACTAATGAAAAACTGTTTTTT.

This clonotype appeared many times. The J gene is TRBJ2-3, the V gene TRBV3-1, with 7 bases aligning to TRBD2. The J segment lost 4 bases and the V segment lost 6 bases, leaving 10 bases of the junction unmatched. Germline CDR1 reads LGHDT; CDR2 reads YNNKEL (reference sequence). The CDR3 has 15 amino acids. CDR3 sequence: CASRDRAGRADTQYF. The CDR3 DNA sequence: TGTGCCAGCAGGGACCGAGCGGGAAGGGCAGATACGCAGTATTTT.

The chain recombines TRBV7-9 with TRBJ1-1, with no clear D. This CDR3 comprises 15 residues. V lost 3 bases and J 2 bases, leaving 13 bases between the germline ends. Germline values: CDR1 SEHNR, CDR2 FQNEAQ (reference sequence). The chain's CDR3 is CASSLGPLPNTEAFF. DNA of the CDR3: TGTGCCAGCAGCTTGGGCCCCTTACCAAACACTGAAGCTTTCTTT.

The CDR3: CASSSDRVLDTQYF. The CDR3 DNA is TGTGCCAGCAGCTCCGACAGGGTCCTAGATACGCAGTATTTT. The V gene is TRBV6-1, the J gene TRBJ2-3; 7 positions agree with TRBD1. Trimming removed 6 bases from V and 5 bases from J; junction bases left unmatched: 8. Germline assignment: CDR1 MNHNS and CDR2 SASEGT. The CDR3 covers 14 residues.

This clonotype was seen a handful of times. The gene calls are TRBV6-1 and TRBJ1-2; 7 nucleotides align to TRBD1. CDR1 is MNHNS and CDR2 is SASEGT in the germline V gene. V dropped 5 bases and J dropped 3; count of bases not matched to a gene: 6. This CDR3 contains 14 residues. CDR3 DNA: TGTGCCAGCAGTTCAGGGGGGGCAGACTATGGCTACACCTTC. Translating gives CASSSGGADYGYTF.

A single count supports this clonotype. Being one base from a much bigger clone, this may be a read error. This sequence joins TRBV28 and TRBJ1-2; 9 bases are shared with TRBD1. The CDR3 totals 13 residues. Trimming took 11 bases from V and 2 from J; bases not matched to a gene: 6. Germline V gene lookup returns CDR1 MDHEN and CDR2 SYDVKM. CDR3 sequence reads: CAGTGGANYGYTF. CDR3 sequence (DNA): TGTGCCGGCACAGGGGGCGCGAACTATGGCTACACCTTC.

There are a few counts of this clonotype. V and J are TRBV6-1 and TRBJ1-2; D not certain. With 4 bases removed from V and 7 bases from J, the gap between germline ends came to 10 bases. The V gene's germline CDR1 is MNHNS and CDR2 SASEGT. The length of the CDR3 is 12 residues. The CDR3 DNA reads TGTGCCAGCAGTGGGAATCATCGTGGCTACACCTTC. It translates to CASSGNHRGYTF.

The V and J genes are TRBV14 and TRBJ2-1, with 9 bases fitting TRBD1. Germline trimming cut 6 bases from V and 7 bases from J; bases unmatched to any gene: 10. Per germline, CDR1 SGHDN and CDR2 FVKESK. This CDR3 contains 15 residues. In nucleotides, the CDR3 is TGTGCCAGCAGTCCCTTTCTGGACAGGGGTAATGAGCAGTTCTTC. The encoded protein is CASSPFLDRGNEQFF.

This clonotype has ten or more counts. The CDR3 loop is CAWSTGETQYF. CDR3 bases: TGTGCCTGGAGTACGGGGGAGACCCAGTACTTC. This chain uses TRBV30 with TRBJ2-5; perhaps TRBD2 as D (5 bases). The CDR3 extends over 11 amino acids. V lost 2 bases and J 5 bases, leaving 6 bases between the germline ends. Germline V gives CDR1 GTSNPN, CDR2 SVGIG (reference sequence).

The V call is TRBV7-8, the J call TRBJ2-7; D gene unclear. The V end was cut by 4 bases, the J end by 1 base, with 11 bases between. Germline assignment: CDR1 SGHVS and CDR2 FQNEAQ. The CDR3 is made up of 14 amino acids. The CDR3 bases are TGTGCCAGCAGCTCCACCGACAAGTCCTACGAGCAGTACTTC. This gives the protein CASSSTDKSYEQYF.

This clonotype has a count of ten or more. The rearrangement uses TRBV5-6 and TRBJ2-5, with 7 bases matching TRBD1. With 2 bases clipped from V and 7 bases from J, the junction kept 5 bases outside the gene matches. The length of the CDR3 is 13 residues. The germline CDR1 and CDR2 sequences are SGHDT and YYEEEE. Here the CDR3 DNA reads TGTGCCAGCAGCTTCGACAGGGCGGGGACCCAGTACTTC. Protein: CASSFDRAGTQYF.

This clonotype was observed at least ten times. The V and J genes are TRBV30 and TRBJ1-5; D is unclear. In germline, CDR1 is GTSNPN, CDR2 SVGIG (reference sequence). This CDR3 spans 13 amino acids. The V end lost 0 bases, the J end lost 5 bases, and 8 bases lay between the germline ends. In DNA, the CDR3 is TGTGCCTGGAGTGTATATGCCGATCAGCCCCAGCATTTT. This translates into CAWSVYADQPQHF.

This clonotype has at least ten counts. The chain carries TRBV5-5 and TRBJ2-5; tentative D call: TRBD1 (5 bases). The CDR3 sequence is 13 residues long. V was shortened by 0 bases and J by 7 bases, with 10 bases between the two germline ends. CDR1 and CDR2 from the germline V gene are SGHKS and YYEKEE (reference sequence). The CDR3 here is CASSLGQRGTQYF. The DNA of the CDR3 is TGTGCCAGCAGCTTGGGACAGCGTGGGACCCAGTACTTC.

V usage is TRBV11-2 and J usage is TRBJ2-6, with no clear D. CDR1 is SGHAT, CDR2 FQNNGV, per germline. The ends were cut back, 2 bases at V and 5 bases at J, with 7 bases in the middle. The CDR3 sequence is 14 residues long. The CDR3: CASSLLSWANVLTF. The DNA for the CDR3 is TGTGCCAGCAGCTTATTATCTTGGGCCAACGTCCTGACTTTC.